This entry features one T cell receptor beta chain sequence. This clone was seen once. Its antigen specificity is not known. Base-call qualities are not available, and no considerably larger clone is one nucleotide away. Library generation was performed with the immunoSEQ multiplex PCR assay. In most patients, genomic DNA was isolated using the Qiagen DNeasy Blood and Tissue Kit and sent frozen to Adaptive Biotechnologies for TCR sequencing. For most patients, genomic DNA was subjected to high-throughput TCR-beta CDR3 sequencing by Adaptive Biotechnologies. Regarding the original processing steps: TCR sequencing data for roughly 18 patients were retrieved from Adaptive's ImmunoSEQ software; a few other patients were processed with MiXCR and VDJtools. CD4 versus CD8 sorting errors were corrected by removing sequences found in both subsets at a frequency ratio below 5:1. CDR3 nucleotide sequences shared between donor and recipient were removed because the origin of such sequences could not be assigned. To count as alloreactive, a clone needed at least 2-fold expansion over unstimulated cells and a minimum CFSE-low frequency of 0.002% (template counts) or 0.001% (read counts). Clones detected in sequenced pre-transplant spleen, lymph node, or MLR CFSE-low populations of the donor or recipient were defined as mappable. Cumulative frequency of alloreactive clones was calculated as a percentage of all sequences weighted by copy number. TCRdb obtained this table from immuneACCESS and retained in-frame rearrangements with V and J assigned. These tables miss some clones; where compared with another copy, unresolved V genes account for less than half of the shortfall, and the remainder is unexplained. The DNA gave D and trimming, while V, J and clone size come from that table. The sample profile shows 81,000 or so clones; 85% to 95% of them were found once. Approximately 1.1% of the sample belongs to the ten largest clones.

This entry is derived from a study of graft-versus-host responses after intestinal transplantation (dated by TCRdb to 2020 to 2022). Broadly, across the study: Recipients received multivisceral, liver-intestinal, or isolated intestinal transplants. After intestinal transplantation, graft-versus-host and host-versus-graft alloreactive T cell clones in the graft, circulation and bone marrow were tracked using bulk TCR-beta CDR3 sequencing. The cohort enrolled some 24 intestinal transplant recipients, one of whom was a retransplant, and a few patients without pretransplant specimens were excluded. To identify alloreactive clones, pre-transplant mixed lymphocyte reaction products were sequenced and then compared with unstimulated pre-transplant donor and recipient T cells. Every recipient was given anti-thymocyte globulin induction, then maintenance tacrolimus and steroids for two to three years. Donor T cell macrochimerism was defined as a peak of at least 4% donor T cells among recipient peripheral blood mononuclear cells. Rather than being sequenced by the commercial service, samples from three later patients were sequenced in-house on an Illumina MiSeq and processed with MiXCR.

The sample's time point, from its label and the paper: cells obtained before transplantation from donor or recipient. CD3+CD4+ and CD3+CD8+ populations were FACS-sorted from unstimulated pre-transplant donor and recipient cells taken from spleen or lymph nodes. Trimmed from V: 3 bases; trimmed from J: 2 bases; junction bases lacking a gene match: 4. Its CDR3 holds 15 amino acids, cysteine through phenylalanine. Only the CDR3 region is kept as DNA, spanning 45 bases read in frame from base 1. CDR1 is given as SGHAT and CDR2 as FQNNGV, both from the germline V gene. The paper's findings and limits, for the study overall: In patients with donor T cell macrochimerism, the allografts had high GvH to HvG T cell clonal ratios. The conclusions were limited by the relatively low number and heterogeneity of the intestinal transplant patients. Early after transplant, peak levels of circulating GvH clones were associated with declines in HvG clones. GvH clones were found in recipient bone marrow, and some of the GvH clones appeared earlier in ileal mucosa or blood, which is consistent with an intestinal mucosal origin.

Sequencing used unstimulated CD8+ T cells sorted from spleen or lymph node cells, obtained before transplant. In this chain, TRBV11-2 is recombined with TRBJ2-7; a stretch of 10 junction bases matches TRBD2. The sequence derives from a human donor who was the organ donor for an intestinal transplant. The CDR3 protein is CASSFLAGGTYEQYF. Read as DNA, the sequence is TGTGCCAGCAGCTTTTTAGCGGGGGGCACCTACGAGCAGTACTTC.